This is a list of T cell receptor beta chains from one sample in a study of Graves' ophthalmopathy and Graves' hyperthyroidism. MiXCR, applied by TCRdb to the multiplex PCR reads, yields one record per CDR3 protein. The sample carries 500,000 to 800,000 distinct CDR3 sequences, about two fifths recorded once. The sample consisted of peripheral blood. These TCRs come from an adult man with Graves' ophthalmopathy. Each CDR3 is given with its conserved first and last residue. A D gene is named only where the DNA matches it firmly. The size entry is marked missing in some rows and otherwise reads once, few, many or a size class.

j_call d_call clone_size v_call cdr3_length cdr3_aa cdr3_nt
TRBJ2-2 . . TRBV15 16 CATGSQGGAGTGELFF TGTGCCACTGGGTCGCAGGGGGGGGCCGGAACCGGGGAGCTGTTTTTT
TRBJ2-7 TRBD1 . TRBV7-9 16 CASSLLSTGGLYEQYF TGTGCCAGCAGCTTATTAAGCACAGGGGGCCTCTACGAGCAGTACTTC
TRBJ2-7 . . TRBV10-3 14 CASDAGTIRYEQYF TGTGCCTCAGATGCCGGGACAATCCGCTACGAGCAGTACTTC
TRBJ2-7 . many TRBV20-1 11 CSATPDGEQYF TGCAGTGCTACGCCGGACGGCGAGCAGTACTTC
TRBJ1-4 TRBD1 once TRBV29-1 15 CSVRVGTAFREKLFF TGCAGCGTCAGAGTCGGGACAGCCTTTAGAGAAAAACTGTTTTTT
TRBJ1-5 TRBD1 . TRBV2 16 CATSSGTGEFNQPQHF TGTGCCACCAGCAGCGGGACAGGGGAGTTCAATCAGCCCCAGCATTTT
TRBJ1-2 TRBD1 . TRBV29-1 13 CSSPGTGNYGYTF TGCAGCTCACCCGGGACAGGCAACTATGGCTACACCTTC
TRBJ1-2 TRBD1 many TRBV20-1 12 CSATTGGNGYTF TGCAGTGCTACGACAGGGGGAAATGGCTACACCTTC
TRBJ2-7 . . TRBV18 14 CASSPQQQGYEQYF TGTGCCAGCTCACCACAACAACAGGGCTACGAGCAGTACTTC
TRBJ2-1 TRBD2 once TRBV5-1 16 CASSLGWGTSGNEQFF TGCGCCAGCAGCTTGGGTTGGGGGACTAGCGGGAATGAGCAGTTCTTC
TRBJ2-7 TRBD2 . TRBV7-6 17 CASSLLPPSGRDGEQYF TGTGCCAGCAGCTTATTACCCCCTAGCGGGAGAGACGGAGAGCAGTACTTC
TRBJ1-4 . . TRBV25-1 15 CASSPREGDTEKLFF TGTGCCAGCAGTCCCAGGGAGGGGGACACTGAAAAACTGTTTTTT
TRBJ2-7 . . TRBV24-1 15 CATSDPRDVAYEQYF TGTGCCACCAGTGATCCCCGGGACGTGGCCTACGAGCAGTACTTC
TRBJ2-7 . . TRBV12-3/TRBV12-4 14 CASSFFRASYEQYF TGTGCCAGCAGCTTTTTTCGGGCCTCCTACGAGCAGTACTTC
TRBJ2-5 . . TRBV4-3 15 CASSQNRGNQETQYF TGCGCCAGCAGCCAAAATAGGGGGAATCAAGAGACCCAGTACTTC
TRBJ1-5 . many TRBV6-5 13 CASSWYTDQPQHF TGTGCCAGCAGTTGGTACACGGATCAGCCCCAGCATTTT
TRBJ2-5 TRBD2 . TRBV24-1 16 CASRGGLAGGEETQYF TGTGCCAGCAGAGGGGGGCTAGCGGGGGGAGAAGAGACCCAGTACTTC
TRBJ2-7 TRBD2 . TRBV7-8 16 CASSLLRLAASYGQYF TGTGCCAGCAGCTTATTGAGACTAGCGGCCTCCTACGGGCAGTACTTC
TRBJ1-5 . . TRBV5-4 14 CASSFPGYNQPQHF TGTGCCAGCAGCTTCCCAGGGTACAATCAGCCCCAGCATTTT
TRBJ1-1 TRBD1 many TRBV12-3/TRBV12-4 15 CASRAHTGGNTEAFF TGTGCCAGCAGGGCCCACACAGGGGGGAACACTGAAGCTTTCTTT
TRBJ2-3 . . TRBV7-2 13 CASTPDRTDTQYF TGTGCCAGCACTCCGGACCGCACAGATACGCAGTATTTT
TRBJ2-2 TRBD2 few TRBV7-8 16 CASSPHRTSGTGELFF TGTGCCAGCAGCCCCCACAGGACTAGCGGAACCGGGGAGCTGTTTTTT
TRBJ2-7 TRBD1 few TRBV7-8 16 CASSPSPGQEHYEQYF TGCGCCAGCAGCCCCTCACCCGGACAGGAACACTACGAGCAGTACTTC
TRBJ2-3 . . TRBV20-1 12 CSARDPSQPQYF TGCAGTGCTAGAGATCCAAGCCAACCCCAGTATTTT
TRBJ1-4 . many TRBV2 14 CASSVRERNEKLFF TGTGCCAGCAGTGTACGGGAGAGAAATGAAAAACTGTTTTTT
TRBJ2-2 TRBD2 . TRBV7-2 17 CASSQELWASGAGELFF TGCGCCAGCAGCCAAGAGTTGTGGGCTAGCGGGGCCGGGGAGCTGTTTTTT
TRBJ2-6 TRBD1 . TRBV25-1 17 CASSPRTGFTGANVLTF TGTGCCAGCAGTCCCCGGACAGGGTTCACTGGGGCCAACGTCCTGACTTTC
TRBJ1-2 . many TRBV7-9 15 CASSLQPGPNYGYTF TGTGCCAGCAGCTTACAACCGGGACCTAACTATGGCTACACCTTC
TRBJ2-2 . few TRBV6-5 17 CASSYSLAPWNTGELFF TGTGCCAGCAGTTACTCTTTAGCCCCTTGGAACACCGGGGAGCTGTTTTTT
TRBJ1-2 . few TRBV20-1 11 CSAPTTPGYTF TGCAGTGCTCCAACAACCCCTGGCTACACCTTC
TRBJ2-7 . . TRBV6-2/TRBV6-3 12 CASRDSYYEQYF TGTGCCAGCAGGGACTCTTACTACGAGCAGTACTTC
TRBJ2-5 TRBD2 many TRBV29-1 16 CSVPGIRGRVGETQYF TGCAGCGTCCCTGGCATCCGCGGGAGGGTCGGTGAGACCCAGTACTTC
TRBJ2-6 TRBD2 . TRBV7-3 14 CASSPREGDNVPTF TGTGCCAGCAGCCCCCGGGAGGGAGACAACGTCCCGACTTTC
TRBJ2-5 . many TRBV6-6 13 CASSYGQQETQYF TGTGCCAGCAGTTACGGGCAGCAAGAGACCCAGTACTTC
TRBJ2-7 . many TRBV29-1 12 CSVERQGYEQYF TGCAGCGTTGAAAGGCAGGGTTACGAGCAGTACTTC
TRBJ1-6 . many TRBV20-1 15 CSARAQGPNNSPLHF TGCAGTGCTAGAGCCCAGGGCCCCAATAATTCACCCCTCCACTTT
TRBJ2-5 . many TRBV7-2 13 CASTGGGWETQYF TGTGCCAGCACCGGGGGCGGTTGGGAGACCCAGTACTTC
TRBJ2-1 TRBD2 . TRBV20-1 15 CSAELAGGLQGEQFF TGCAGTGCCGAACTAGCGGGGGGCTTACAGGGTGAGCAGTTCTTC
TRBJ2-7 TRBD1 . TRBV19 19 CASSIWGDRGLVRGYEQYF TGTGCCAGTAGTATTTGGGGCGACAGGGGACTGGTTCGGGGCTACGAGCAGTACTTC
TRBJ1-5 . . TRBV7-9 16 CASSLGLAGAEETQHF TGTGCCAGCAGCTTGGGACTAGCGGGGGCTGAAGAGACCCAGCATTTT
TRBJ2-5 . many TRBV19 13 CASGGRDQETQYF TGTGCCAGTGGGGGCAGGGACCAAGAGACCCAGTACTTC
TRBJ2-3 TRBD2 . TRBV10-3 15 CAISAAGAHTDTQYF TGTGCCATCAGTGCAGCGGGAGCACACACAGATACGCAGTATTTT
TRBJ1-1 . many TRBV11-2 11 CASSFPDEAFF TGTGCCAGCAGCTTTCCTGATGAAGCTTTCTTT
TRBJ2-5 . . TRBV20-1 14 CSAPEGGRGQPQYF TGCAGTGCACCGGAGGGGGGAAGGGGTCAGCCCCAGTACTTC
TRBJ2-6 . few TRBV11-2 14 CASSQAGGANVLTF TGTGCCAGCAGCCAAGCCGGGGGGGCCAACGTCCTGACTTTC